The rows below give T cell receptor beta chains drawn from one sample of a study of beta chain features in type 1 diabetes. Only in-frame clones appear in the TCRdb table, and some are missing; sequencing was by immunoSEQ multiplex PCR. Found here are around 250,000 clones, approximately 20% of them singletons; the top ten hold 0.028%. Sequencing was performed on naive CD4+ T cells from blood. The receptor source for this set is a woman in her thirties or forties with type 1 diabetes. The CDR3 runs from the conserved cysteine through the conserved F or W. The order of the fields is D gene, V gene, J gene, clone size, CDR3 protein, CDR3 DNA. D genes are given only for firm matches. Clone size is not always given. Where it is, it says once, few, many or a class for expanded clones.

>NA|TRBV27|TRBJ1-5|NA
CASSLGRASNQPQHF
TGTGCCAGCAGTTTAGGGAGGGCCAGCAATCAGCCCCAGCATTTT
>TRBD2|TRBV27|TRBJ2-7|NA
CASKGLAANEQYF
TGTGCCAGCAAAGGACTAGCCGCCAACGAGCAGTACTTC
>TRBD2|TRBV5-5|TRBJ2-1|NA
CASSSGTSGLNEQFF
TGTGCCAGCAGCAGCGGGACTAGCGGGCTCAATGAGCAGTTCTTC
>NA|TRBV4-1|TRBJ2-1|NA
CASSQDPGYEQFF
TGCGCCAGCAGCCAAGATCCGGGGTATGAGCAGTTCTTC
>NA|TRBV29-1|TRBJ2-1|NA
CSVAGRLRREQFF
TGCAGCGTTGCAGGGCGGCTAAGGCGGGAGCAGTTCTTC
>TRBD2|TRBV27|TRBJ2-1|NA
CASSSGVMFF
TGTGCCAGCAGTAGCGGGGTTATGTTCTTC
>NA|TRBV4-2|TRBJ2-1|few
CASSQRLAGNYNEQFF
TGTGCCAGCAGCCAAAGGCTCGCGGGGAACTACAATGAGCAGTTCTTC
>NA|TRBV19|TRBJ2-1|NA
CASSPPGGYNEQFF
TGTGCCAGTAGTCCCCCCGGGGGCTACAATGAGCAGTTCTTC
>NA|TRBV29-1|TRBJ1-1|few
CSVQGRLNTEAFF
TGCAGCGTTCAAGGGCGGCTGAACACTGAAGCTTTCTTT
>NA|TRBV6-6|TRBJ2-5|few
CASSLQGGEETQYF
TGTGCCAGCAGCCTACAGGGAGGGGAGGAGACCCAGTACTTC
>NA|TRBV4-3|TRBJ1-1|few
CASSHQGLNTEAFF
TGCGCCAGCAGCCACCAGGGGTTGAACACTGAAGCTTTCTTT
>TRBD1|TRBV14|TRBJ1-1|NA
CASSRLGQGGAFF
TGTGCCAGCAGCCGACTAGGACAGGGGGGAGCTTTCTTT
>TRBD2|TRBV29-1|TRBJ2-4|few
CSGGGGSNIQYF
TGCAGCGGCGGGGGGGGTAGTAACATTCAGTACTTC
>NA|TRBV9|TRBJ2-5|few
CASSGRGETQYF
TGTGCCAGCAGCGGGCGGGGAGAGACCCAGTACTTC
>TRBD1|TRBV29-1|TRBJ2-6|few
CSVAPGQGESGANVLTF
TGCAGCGTAGCCCCGGGACAGGGAGAATCTGGGGCCAACGTCCTGACTTTC
>TRBD1|TRBV7-9|TRBJ1-2|few
CASSSFDRDYGYTF
TGTGCCAGCAGCTCCTTCGACAGGGACTATGGCTACACCTTC
>NA|TRBV28|TRBJ1-2|NA
CASSLPGYFYTF
TGTGCCAGCAGTCTCCCAGGCTATTTTTACACCTTC
>TRBD2|TRBV4-3|TRBJ2-7|few
CASSQDIAGVDEQYF
TGCGCCAGCAGCCAAGATATAGCGGGAGTGGACGAGCAGTACTTC
>NA|TRBV29-1|TRBJ1-1|few
CSFRSGTEAFF
TGCAGCTTCCGGTCGGGGACTGAAGCTTTCTTT
>TRBD1|TRBV7-2|TRBJ2-7|NA
CASSPYRGAGYEQYF
TGTGCCAGCAGCCCCTACAGGGGGGCGGGGTACGAGCAGTACTTC
>NA|TRBV20-1|TRBJ1-4|once
CSARAEKLFF
TGCAGTGCTAGAGCAGAAAAACTGTTTTTT
>NA|TRBV28|TRBJ2-5|NA
CASNAMGPGETQYF
TGTGCCAGCAACGCCATGGGCCCGGGGGAGACCCAGTACTTC
>NA|TRBV7-2|TRBJ2-7|NA
CASSLSAYEQYF
TGTGCCAGCAGTCTCAGTGCCTACGAGCAGTACTTC
>TRBD1|TRBV4-2|TRBJ2-7|NA
CASSPGTGTYEQYF
TGTGCCAGCAGCCCCGGGACAGGGACCTACGAGCAGTACTTC
>TRBD2|TRBV10-3|TRBJ2-1|few
CAISATSGSNEQFF
TGTGCCATCAGTGCAACTAGCGGGAGCAATGAGCAGTTCTTC
>NA|TRBV29-1|TRBJ2-1|NA
CSVERRLVYNEQFF
TGCAGCGTTGAAAGGCGACTTGTCTACAATGAGCAGTTCTTC
>TRBD2|TRBV18|TRBJ2-1|few
CASSLRIAGGYNEQFF
TGTGCCAGCTCACTGCGGATAGCGGGAGGGTACAATGAGCAGTTCTTC